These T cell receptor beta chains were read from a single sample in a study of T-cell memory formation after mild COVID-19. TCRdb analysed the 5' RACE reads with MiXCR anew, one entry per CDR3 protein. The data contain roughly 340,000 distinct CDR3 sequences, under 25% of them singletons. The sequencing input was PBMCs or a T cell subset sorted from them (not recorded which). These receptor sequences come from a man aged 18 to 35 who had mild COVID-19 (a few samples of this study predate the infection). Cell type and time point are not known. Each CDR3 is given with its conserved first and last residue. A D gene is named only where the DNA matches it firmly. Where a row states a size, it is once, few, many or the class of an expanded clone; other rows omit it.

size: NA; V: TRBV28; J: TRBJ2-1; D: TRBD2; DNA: TGTGCCAGCAGCCCTGGAGGGCGGGGGAGGCACAATGAGCAGTTCTTC; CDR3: CASSPGGRGRHNEQFF
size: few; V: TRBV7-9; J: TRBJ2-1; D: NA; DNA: TGTGCCAGCAGCTTAGGAGCGGCGGGGAGCTCCTACAATGAGCAGTTCTTC; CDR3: CASSLGAAGSSYNEQFF
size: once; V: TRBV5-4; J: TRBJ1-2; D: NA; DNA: TGTGCCAGCAGCCCGGTCGGGGAGCCTCAATATGGCTACACCTTC; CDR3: CASSPVGEPQYGYTF
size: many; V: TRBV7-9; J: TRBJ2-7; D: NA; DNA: TGTGCCAGCAGCTTAGCGCGAGGTAAAGTAGCCTACGAGCAGTACTTC; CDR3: CASSLARGKVAYEQYF
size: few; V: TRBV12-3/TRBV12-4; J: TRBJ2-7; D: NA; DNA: TGTGCCAGCGGACGGCGACAGGCCTACGAGCAGTACTTC; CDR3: CASGRRQAYEQYF
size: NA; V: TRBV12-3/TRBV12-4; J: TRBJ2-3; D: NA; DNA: TGTGCCAGCAGTTTCCGGGACACAGATACGCAGTATTTT; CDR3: CASSFRDTDTQYF
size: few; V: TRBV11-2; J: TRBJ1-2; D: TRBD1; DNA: TGTGCCAGCAGCTTAGGGGCACAGGGGTTCGGCTACACCTTC; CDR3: CASSLGAQGFGYTF
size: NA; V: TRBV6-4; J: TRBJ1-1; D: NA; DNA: TGTGCCAGCAGTGAGTGTAAGCCAGAGAACACTGAAGCTTTCTTT; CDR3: CASSECKPENTEAFF
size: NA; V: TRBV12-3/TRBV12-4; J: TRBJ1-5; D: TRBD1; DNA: TGTGCCAGCAGTTTCCGGACAGGGGATCAGCCCCAGCATTTT; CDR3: CASSFRTGDQPQHF
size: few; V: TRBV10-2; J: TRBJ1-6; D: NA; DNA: TGCGCCAGCCGAAGGGGGGGGAATTCACCCCTCCACTTT; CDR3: CASRRGGNSPLHF
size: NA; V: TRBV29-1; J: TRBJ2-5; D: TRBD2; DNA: TGCAGCGTTGACAGCGGGGGGGCAAGAGAGACCCAGTACTTC; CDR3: CSVDSGGARETQYF
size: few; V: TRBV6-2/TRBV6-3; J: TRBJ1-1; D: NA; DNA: TGTGCCAGCAGTTTTCAGGATGGCACTGAAGCTTTCTTT; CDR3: CASSFQDGTEAFF
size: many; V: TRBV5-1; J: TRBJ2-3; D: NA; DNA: TGCGCCAGCAGCCCCGGCAGGGCGGAGGATACGCAGTATTTT; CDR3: CASSPGRAEDTQYF
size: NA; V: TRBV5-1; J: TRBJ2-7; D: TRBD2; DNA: TGCGCCAGCAGCCTCGGGACTAGCGGGGACCCCCCCTACGAGCAGTACTTC; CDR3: CASSLGTSGDPPYEQYF
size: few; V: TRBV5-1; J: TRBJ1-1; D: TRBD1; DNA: TGCGCCAGCAGCCCCACAGGGGTTCACACTGAAGCTTTCTTT; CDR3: CASSPTGVHTEAFF
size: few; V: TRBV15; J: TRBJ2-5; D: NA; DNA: TGTGCCACCAGCAGTGGACGTGGGACCCAGTACTTC; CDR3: CATSSGRGTQYF
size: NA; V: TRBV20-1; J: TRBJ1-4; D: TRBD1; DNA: TGCAGTGCTCCGAGACAGGGGTTTGGAGAAAAACTGTTTTTT; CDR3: CSAPRQGFGEKLFF
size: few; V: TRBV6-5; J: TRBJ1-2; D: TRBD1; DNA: TGTGCCAGCAGTTACGCCGAGGGCAGGGGGAGGTATGGCTACACCTTC; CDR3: CASSYAEGRGRYGYTF
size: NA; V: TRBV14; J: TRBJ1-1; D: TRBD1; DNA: TGTGCCAGCAGCCAAGGAGGGGGCTGGACTGAAGCTTTCTTT; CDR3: CASSQGGGWTEAFF
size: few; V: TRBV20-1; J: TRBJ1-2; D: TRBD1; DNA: TGCAGTGCTTTTACCCGGGGACAGATCTATGGCTACACCTTC; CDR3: CSAFTRGQIYGYTF
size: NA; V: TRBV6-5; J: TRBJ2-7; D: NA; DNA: TGTGCCAGCAAAAACTCCTACGAGCAGTACTTC; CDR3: CASKNSYEQYF
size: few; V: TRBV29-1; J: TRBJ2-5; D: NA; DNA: TGCAGCGCTACCTCTAGAGGTCCCCAAGAGACCCAGTACTTC; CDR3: CSATSRGPQETQYF
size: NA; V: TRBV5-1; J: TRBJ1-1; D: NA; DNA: TGCGCCAGCAGCTTGGTGGGCAGGGGAGACACTGAAGCTTTCTTT; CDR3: CASSLVGRGDTEAFF
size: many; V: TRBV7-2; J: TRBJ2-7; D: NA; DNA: TGTGCCAGCAGCTTAGGGAACTCCTACGAGCAGTACTTC; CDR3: CASSLGNSYEQYF
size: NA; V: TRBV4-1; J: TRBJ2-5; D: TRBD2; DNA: TGCGCCAGCAGCCAAGTTTATCTAGCGGGGGGGCCTTCCCAAGAGACCCAGTACTTC; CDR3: CASSQVYLAGGPSQETQYF
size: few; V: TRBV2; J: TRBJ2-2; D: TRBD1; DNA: TGTGCCAGCAGCAGACAGGGACCTACGAACACCGGGGAGCTGTTTTTT; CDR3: CASSRQGPTNTGELFF
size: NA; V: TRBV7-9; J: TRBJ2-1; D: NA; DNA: TGTGCCAGCAGCTTAGTTGCGGGGGCCTCATACAATGAGCAGTTCTTC; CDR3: CASSLVAGASYNEQFF
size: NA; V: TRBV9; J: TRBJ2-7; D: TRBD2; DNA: TGTGCCAGCAGCGAGGGACTAGCGGGGGGAAACGAGCAGTACTTC; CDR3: CASSEGLAGGNEQYF
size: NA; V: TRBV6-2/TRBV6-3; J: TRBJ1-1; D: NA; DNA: TGTGCCAGCAGTTACGGGATAGGAAGGGGGACTGAAGCTTTCTTT; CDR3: CASSYGIGRGTEAFF
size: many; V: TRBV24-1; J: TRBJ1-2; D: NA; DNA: TGTGCCACCAGTGACGCACGGACCAACTATGGCTACACCTTC; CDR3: CATSDARTNYGYTF
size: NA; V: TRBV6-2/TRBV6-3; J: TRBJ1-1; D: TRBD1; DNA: TGTGCCAGCAGTTACTTGGGACAGACCAACACTGAAGCTTTCTTT; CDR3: CASSYLGQTNTEAFF
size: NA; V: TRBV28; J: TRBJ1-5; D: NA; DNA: TGTGCCAGCAGTTTATGGCAGAATAGCAATCAGCCCCAGCATTTT; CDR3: CASSLWQNSNQPQHF
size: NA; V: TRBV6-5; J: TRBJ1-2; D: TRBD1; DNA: TGTGCCAGCAGTTACTCCGGGACAGGGGGCTTGTGCGGCTACACCTTC; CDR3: CASSYSGTGGLCGYTF
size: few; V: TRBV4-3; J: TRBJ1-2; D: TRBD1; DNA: TGCGCCAGCAGCCAAGAGAGGGACAGGGCGTTCGATGGCTACACCTTC; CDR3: CASSQERDRAFDGYTF
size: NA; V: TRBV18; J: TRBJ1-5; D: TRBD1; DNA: TGTGCCAGCTCACTGAACGAAGGGACAGGGGTCAATCAGCCCCAGCATTTT; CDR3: CASSLNEGTGVNQPQHF
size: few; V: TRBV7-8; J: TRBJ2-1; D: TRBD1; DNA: TGTGCCAGCAGCTTACGACGGACCGGGACAGCAAATGAGCAGTTCTTC; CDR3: CASSLRRTGTANEQFF
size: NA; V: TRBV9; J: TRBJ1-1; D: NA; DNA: TGTGCCAGCAGCGTAGGGGTGGTAGGCACTGAAGCTTTCTTT; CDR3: CASSVGVVGTEAFF
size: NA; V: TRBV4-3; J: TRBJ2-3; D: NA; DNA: TGCGCCAGCAGCCCCTTCTTAGCGTCCGGACGTATGGGGCAGTATTTT; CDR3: CASSPFLASGRMGQYF
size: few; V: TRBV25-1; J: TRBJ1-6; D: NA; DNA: TGTGCCAGCACCCGGGACTATAATTCACCCCTCCACTTT; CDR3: CASTRDYNSPLHF
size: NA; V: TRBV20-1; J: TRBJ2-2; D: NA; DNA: TGCAGTGCTAGGGGACCAGGGTTAACCGGGGAGCTGTTTTTT; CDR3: CSARGPGLTGELFF
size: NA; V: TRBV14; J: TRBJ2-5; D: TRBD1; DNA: TGTGCCAGCAGCCAAGGGATGGGACAGCAAGAGACCCAGTACTTC; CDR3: CASSQGMGQQETQYF
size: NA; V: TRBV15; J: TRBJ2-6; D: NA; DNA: TGTGCCACCAGCGGAGCCGGGAAGTCAGCCACCATCTCTGGGGCCAACGTCCTGACTTTC; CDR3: CATSGAGKSATISGANVLTF
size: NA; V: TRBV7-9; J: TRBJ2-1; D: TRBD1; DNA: TGTGCCAGCAGCTTGGGACAGGCCACCTACAATGAGCAGTTCTTC; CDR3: CASSLGQATYNEQFF
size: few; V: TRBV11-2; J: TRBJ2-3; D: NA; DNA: TGTGCCAGCAGCCCCGTCGACAGGCAAGATACGCAGTATTTT; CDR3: CASSPVDRQDTQYF
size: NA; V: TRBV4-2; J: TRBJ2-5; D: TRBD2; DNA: TGTGCCAGCAGCTTGAGGCGGGGGATCCAAGAGACCCAGTACTTC; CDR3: CASSLRRGIQETQYF